These 30 T cell receptor beta chains were all obtained from the same sample, sequenced in a study of regulatory T cells in long-lasting Graves disease. Noted time point: newly diagnosed GD, antithyroid drugs for less than 3 months. The authors made the TCR library using RNA they extracted from PBMCs. Arm-PCR of CDR3 regions and iRepertoire HTBI primers were the basis on which TCR beta libraries were built. TCRdb analysed the multiplex PCR reads with MiXCR anew, one entry per CDR3 protein. The sample lists 530,000 or so distinct CDR3 sequences, approximately 15% occurring once. These data were also reused for a study on T cells in Graves' hyperthyroidism and ophthalmopathy.

The material sequenced was peripheral blood mononuclear cells (PBMCs), taken at new diagnosis, from a patient treated with antithyroid drugs. Receptors originate from a man between 25 and 39 years old with Graves disease.

Remarks on this clonotype: Possible read error: a much larger clone is one base away. As the CDR3 is not closed by the conserved phenylalanine or tryptophan, this likely results from a read error. The DNA for the CDR3 is TGTGCCAGCAGCCCTTGGCCAGGGATCGAGCAGTACTCC. It specifies CASSPWPGIEQYS. This sequence joins TRBV3-1 and TRBJ2-7, with a tentative D call TRBD1 (5 bases). The CDR3 sequence is 13 residues long. Germline CDR1 and CDR2: LGHDT and YNNKEL (reference sequence). V lost 4 bases to trimming and J lost 6 bases, with 13 bases between them.

This clonotype was observed at least ten times. This chain uses TRBV27 with TRBJ2-1, with 9 bases that match TRBD2. V lost 8 bases, J lost 1 base, and 6 bases stayed unmatched. The CDR3 runs to 15 residues. The germline V gene encodes CDR1 MNHEY and CDR2 SMNVEV (reference sequence). The CDR3 is CASFGGRGSYNEQFF. The CDR3 DNA reads TGTGCCAGCTTTGGCGGGAGGGGGTCCTACAATGAGCAGTTCTTC.

DNA for the CDR3: TGTGCCAGCAGGCGGGGGGACTATGGCTACACCTTC. Translation: CASRRGDYGYTF. The V and J genes are TRBV6-2 or TRBV6-3 and TRBJ1-2; maybe TRBD1 (5 bases). The CDR3 is 12 amino acids. Germline V gene data show CDR1 as MNHEY and CDR2 as SVGEGT. Trimming removed 6 bases at V and 3 bases at J, with 8 bases between.

This clonotype was seen many times. This chain joins TRBV6-1 and TRBJ2-5; TRBD2 agrees at 8 bases. CDR3 size: 14 residues. V lost 7 bases and J lost 3; bases outside the gene matches: 7. Germline V gene lookup returns CDR1 MNHNS and CDR2 SASEGT. The CDR3 sequence is CASIASGSEETQYF. The DNA for the CDR3 is TGTGCCAGCATAGCCAGCGGGAGCGAAGAGACCCAGTACTTC.

This clonotype was counted at least ten times. The CDR3 region is CANSRGTGELFF. The CDR3 DNA reads TGTGCCAATTCCCGGGGGACCGGGGAGCTGTTTTTT. The chain employs TRBV25-1 and TRBJ2-2; tentatively, D is TRBD2 (6 bases). The CDR3 has 12 amino acids. V was shortened by 10 bases and J by 5 bases, with 11 bases between the two germline ends. Germline loops: CDR1 MGHDK, CDR2 SYGVNS.

This clonotype was counted at least ten times. CDR3 nucleotides: TGTGCCAGCAGCTTAGAACATCCCAGGGGGCCCACTGAAGCTTTCTTT. This translates into CASSLEHPRGPTEAFF. The chain employs TRBV11-3 and TRBJ1-1; 8 bases agree with TRBD1. The ends lost 0 bases at V and 4 bases at J; junction bases unmatched: 7. CDR1 is SGHNT, CDR2 YENEEA, per germline. The CDR3 covers 16 residues. Full variable domain (rest looked up from reference TRBV11-3 and TRBJ1-1): EAGVVQSPRYKIIEKKQPVAFWCNPISGHNTLYWYLQNLGQGPELLIRYENEEAVDDSQLPKDRFSAERLKGVDSTLKIQPAELGDSAVYLCASSLEHPRGPTEAFFGQGTRLTVV.

This chain links TRBV9 with TRBJ2-1, with 10 nucleotides matching TRBD1. Losses at the gene ends were 4 bases for V and 3 bases for J; bases not matched to a gene: 7. CDR3 length: 16 residues. Germline V lookup: CDR1 SGDLS, CDR2 YYNGEE. CDR3 sequence reads: CASSPRQGANYNEQFF. CDR3 nucleotides: TGTGCCAGCAGCCCCCGACAGGGGGCTAACTACAATGAGCAGTTCTTC.

This clonotype was detected ten times or more. This rearrangement joins TRBV27 to TRBJ2-1; 11 nucleotides align to TRBD2. CDR1 MNHEY and CDR2 SMNVEV come from the germline V gene (reference sequence). Trimming took 6 bases from V and 5 from J; bases not matched to a gene: 0. This CDR3 is built from 13 residues. The CDR3 sequence: CASRLAGDNEQFF. CDR3 nucleotides: TGTGCCAGCAGACTAGCGGGAGACAATGAGCAGTTCTTC.

This clonotype was seen at least ten times. This sequence joins TRBV7-9 and TRBJ2-3, with 9 positions matching TRBD2. The germline V gene has CDR1 SEHNR and CDR2 FQNEAQ (reference sequence). The CDR3 covers 14 residues. The trim removed 3 bases at V and 7 bases at J, leaving 5 bases unmatched. The CDR3 DNA sequence: TGTGCCAGCAGCTTGGGACTAGCTCTACATACGCAGTATTTT. Amino acids: CASSLGLALHTQYF. The whole variable domain, remainder taken from reference TRBV7-9 and TRBJ2-3, is DTGVSQNPRHKITKRGQNVTFRCDPISEHNRLYWYRQTLGQGPEFLTYFQNEAQLEKSRLLSDRFSAERPKGSFSTLEIQRTEQGDSAMYLCASSLGLALHTQYFGPGTRLTVL.

Only a few counts were recorded for this clonotype. The chain joins TRBV14 to TRBJ1-2; no clear D gene. V shed 4 bases and J shed 8 bases, with 14 bases lying between them. There are 13 residues in the CDR3. Germline V gene sequence: CDR1 SGHDN, CDR2 FVKESK. CDR3 in DNA: TGTGCCAGCAGCCCCTCCTCCGCTAGCGGCTACACCTTC. Protein product: CASSPSSASGYTF.

This clonotype was counted at least ten times. CDR3 sequence reads: CASSFLPGPAHGYTF. As DNA, the CDR3 is TGTGCCAGCAGCTTTCTTCCGGGGCCCGCCCATGGCTACACCTTC. The chain recombines TRBV7-2 with TRBJ1-2; D is perhaps TRBD1 (5 bases). Germline V gives CDR1 SGHTA, CDR2 FQGNSA. The CDR3 consists of 15 residues. The V gene lost 3 bases and the J gene lost 6 bases, with 17 bases spanning the gap.

The V call is TRBV7-2, the J call TRBJ1-5, with TRBD1 matching over 10 bases. CDR1 SGHTA and CDR2 FQGNSA come from the germline V gene. V shed 4 bases, J shed 9 bases, and the junction held 12 bases outside the gene matches. The CDR3 has 16 amino acids. CDR3 sequence (DNA): TGTGCCAGCAGCTCCGCGGCCGAGACAGGGGGCTCGCCCCAGCATTTT. Protein sequence: CASSSAAETGGSPQHF.

This clonotype was counted ten times or more. The chain combines TRBV2 with TRBJ2-7; weak D call: TRBD1 (7 bases). The CDR3 runs 14 residues. CDR1 is SNHLY, CDR2 FYNNEI, per germline. V was shortened by 7 bases and J by 7 bases, with 20 bases between the two germline ends. As DNA, the CDR3 is TGTGCCAGCACCTCCGACGGGCAGGGGGGAGAGCAGTACTTC. Translation gives CASTSDGQGGEQYF.

This clonotype was seen ten or more times. The chain is built from TRBV6-5 and TRBJ2-5; possibly TRBD1 for D (7 bases). Looked up from germline, CDR1 is MNHEY and CDR2 is SVGAGI. V was clipped by 4 bases and J by 6 bases, with 24 bases between them. CDR3 size: 17 residues. The CDR3 sequence is CASSWPIDREDGQTQYF. The CDR3 DNA follows: TGTGCCAGCAGTTGGCCCATAGACAGGGAGGACGGACAGACCCAGTACTTC.

CDR3 bases: TGTGCCAGCTCACCAAGCACACAGGGGAGCTCTGGAAACACCATATATTTT. This encodes CASSPSTQGSSGNTIYF. This chain connects TRBV18 to TRBJ1-3; 7 nucleotides match TRBD1. Unmatched junction bases numbered 7, after V lost 2 bases and J lost 0 bases. This CDR3 has 17 residues. From germline, CDR1 is KGHSH and CDR2 LQKENI.

There are many counts of this clonotype. The chain recombines TRBV11-2 with TRBJ2-4; possibly TRBD1 or TRBD2 for D (6 bases each). The V gene lost 1 base and the J gene lost 7 bases, with 14 bases spanning the gap. Germline CDR1 SGHAT, CDR2 FQNNGV. This CDR3 comprises 15 residues. The CDR3 bases are TGTGCCAGCAGCTTAGTTTCCGGGGGCGGTAACATTCAGTACTTC. Its protein product is CASSLVSGGGNIQYF.

This clonotype appeared a few times. CDR3 bases: TGTGCCAGCAGCTCTCTAGCGTCGCCCTACAATGAGCAGTTCTTC. This encodes CASSSLASPYNEQFF. This chain connects TRBV7-6 to TRBJ2-1; a possible D gene is TRBD2 (6 bases). CDR3 size: 15 residues. The germline V gene encodes CDR1 SGHVS and CDR2 FNYEAQ. Trimming cost V 4 bases and J 2 bases, with 12 bases left between them.

The sample holds a few counts of this clonotype. The chain carries TRBV27 and TRBJ2-2, with TRBD2 matching over 7 bases. Germline CDR1 reads MNHEY; CDR2 reads SMNVEV (reference sequence). The V and J ends lost 1 base and 7 bases, in that order; junction bases with no gene match: 9. The CDR3 contains 16 residues. The CDR3 DNA reads as TGTGCCAGCAGTTTATGGGGCGGACTAGGCGGCGGGGAGCTGTTTTTT. The encoded protein is CASSLWGGLGGGELFF.

The chain combines TRBV25-1 with TRBJ1-3; unclear D gene. This CDR3 has 14 amino acids. CDR1 MGHDK and CDR2 SYGVNS come from the germline V gene. V was cut by 9 bases and J by 2 bases, with 14 bases left in between. DNA for the CDR3: TGTGCCAGTCGTCAATGGAGCACTGGAAACACCATATATTTT. Protein product: CASRQWSTGNTIYF.

This clonotype was observed many times. The rearrangement uses TRBV7-9 and TRBJ1-1; D is uncertain. CDR1 SEHNR and CDR2 FQNEAQ come from the germline V gene (reference sequence). The CDR3 consists of 16 residues. The V end lost 3 bases, the J end lost 0 bases, and 14 bases lay between the germline ends. The CDR3 DNA is TGTGCCAGCAGCTTTCCCGATTCCAGTATGAACACTGAAGCTTTCTTT. Encoded protein: CASSFPDSSMNTEAFF.

This clonotype was counted between two and nine times. The CDR3 reads CSARAVNLNTEAFF. The CDR3 DNA sequence: TGCAGTGCTAGGGCAGTTAACTTGAACACTGAAGCTTTCTTT. This chain uses TRBV20-1 with TRBJ1-1; D is unresolved. The CDR3 contains 14 residues. Trimming took off 3 bases at V and 0 bases at J, with 11 bases between the two ends. CDR1 DFQATT and CDR2 SNEGSKA come from the germline V gene (reference sequence).

In its sample, this clonotype was seen many times. The CDR3, as DNA: TGCGCCAGCGGTCTAGCGGACAACTCCTACGAGCAGTACTTC. Amino acid sequence: CASGLADNSYEQYF. The chain links TRBV5-1 to TRBJ2-7; 7 bases match TRBD2. Germline V lookup: CDR1 SGHRS, CDR2 YFSETQ. V lost 7 bases and J lost 0; bases outside the gene matches: 7. The CDR3 loop spans 14 amino acids. Drawing the rest from reference TRBV5-1 and TRBJ2-7, the complete variable domain is KAGVTQTPRYLIKTRGQQVTLSCSPISGHRSVSWYQQTPGQGLQFLFEYFSETQRNKGNFPGRFSGRQFSNSRSEMNVSTLELGDSALYLCASGLADNSYEQYFGPGTRLTVT.

This clonotype was seen more than once but under ten times. This chain links TRBV5-1 with TRBJ2-3; TRBD2 matches at 9 bases. Per germline, CDR1 SGHRS and CDR2 YFSETQ. CDR3 length equals 16 residues. V lost 4 bases, J lost 0 bases, and 6 bases stayed unmatched. The CDR3 DNA follows: TGCGCCAGCAGCCCTCGACTAGCGGTTAGCACAGATACGCAGTATTTT. This codes for CASSPRLAVSTDTQYF.

The V call is TRBV5-1, the J call TRBJ1-4; weak D call: TRBD1 (6 bases). The CDR3 length is 17 residues. Germline V gene lookup returns CDR1 SGHRS and CDR2 YFSETQ. The V end was cut by 4 bases, the J end by 0 bases, with 16 bases between. The CDR3 sequence: CASSPGQKRATNEKLFF. CDR3 nucleotide sequence: TGCGCCAGCAGCCCTGGACAGAAAAGGGCAACTAATGAAAAACTGTTTTTT.

The sample holds many counts of this clonotype. The genes are TRBV12-3 or TRBV12-4 and TRBJ1-1, with 7 bases lining up with TRBD1. This CDR3 has 17 amino acids. J gave up 4 bases and V 5 bases, and 16 bases lay outside the gene matches. The CDR3 reads CASSRDSVGSWGTEAFF. The CDR3 region has the DNA TGTGCCAGCAGTCGGGACAGCGTTGGCAGTTGGGGCACTGAAGCTTTCTTT.

This clonotype was picked up many times. The J gene is TRBJ2-2, the V gene TRBV12-3 or TRBV12-4, with TRBD1 matching 8 bases. Unmatched junction bases numbered 9, after V lost 10 bases and J lost 5 bases. This CDR3 is built from 14 residues. The CDR3 DNA sequence: TGTGCCACCCGTCTCAGGGGGCGGACCGGGGAGCTGTTTTTT. Protein sequence: CATRLRGRTGELFF.

This clonotype was observed many times. The V and J genes are TRBV11-2 and TRBJ2-7; D remains ambiguous. With 5 bases removed from V and 3 bases from J, the gap between germline ends came to 11 bases. The CDR3 spans 13 residues. The germline V gene encodes CDR1 SGHAT and CDR2 FQNNGV. CDR3 loop: CASSLQPYYEQYF. CDR3 nucleotides: TGTGCCAGCAGCCTCCAACCATACTACGAGCAGTACTTC.

This clonotype has just a few counts. V and J are TRBV11-2 and TRBJ1-1, with a possible D match to TRBD1 (6 bases). Trimming removed 3 bases from V and 9 bases from J, with 8 bases in between. This CDR3 comprises 11 residues. The germline V gene encodes CDR1 SGHAT and CDR2 FQNNGV. For the CDR3, the DNA is TGTGCCAGCAGCTTGGGGGGGCAAGCTTTCTTT. Protein product: CASSLGGQAFF. The variable domain in full, completed from reference TRBV11-2 and TRBJ1-1, reads EAGVAQSPRYKIIEKRQSVAFWCNPISGHATLYWYQQILGQGPKLLIQFQNNGVVDDSQLPKDRFSAERLKGVDSTLKIQPAKLEDSAVYLCASSLGGQAFFGQGTRLTVV.

This chain uses TRBV10-3 with TRBJ1-1, with D possibly being TRBD1 (5 bases). From germline, CDR1 is ENHRY and CDR2 SYGVKD. The length of the CDR3 is 14 residues. V lost 11 bases, J lost 1 base, and 17 bases lay in between. DNA of the CDR3: TGTGCCGTCGCCCTAGGTCAGGGGAACACTGAAGCTTTCTTT. It is translated as CAVALGQGNTEAFF.

Remarks on this clonotype: An end of the junction does not agree with germline; a read error may underlie this. The chain combines TRBV19 with TRBJ1-4; 8 positions match TRBD1. This CDR3 is built from 12 residues. Germline V gene sequence: CDR1 LNHDA, CDR2 SQIVND (reference sequence). The CDR3 DNA follows: TGTACCAGTAGCCCCGACAGGGGAAAACTGTTTTTT. Amino acids: CTSSPDRGKLFF.